This entry features one T cell receptor (beta chain) sequence. Its target is not known. A much larger clone lies a single base off, so this may be a read error. The data were obtained in a study of liver allograft versus peripheral blood T cells. Looking at the study overall: In transplanted livers, T cell receptor repertoires were compared with those found in the recipients' peripheral blood. Study-wide findings and caveats: Repertoires of T cell receptors in liver allografts reportedly differed from peripheral blood repertoires.

TCRdb re-analysed the reads in MiXCR, keeping a single row per CDR3 protein. The sample consists of about 11,000 distinct CDR3 sequences, under 30% of them appearing once. The germline V and J ends were trimmed by 9 bases and 11 bases, with 16 bases remaining between them. This CDR3 is built from 11 residues. The germline CDR1 and CDR2 sequences are MNHEY and SVGEGT. The chain carries TRBV6-2 or TRBV6-3 and TRBJ1-2; maybe TRBD1 (5 bases). The receptor's source is a human patient who had a liver transplant. Certain T cells may be donor cells from the graft. CDR3 residues: CARIIGTRYTF. The CDR3, as DNA: TGTGCCAGAATTATCGGGACTCGTTACACCTTC.